A selection of T cell receptor beta chains follows, all from one sample in a study of T cells after yellow fever vaccination. TCRdb used MiXCR to reprocess the 5' RACE reads, holding one entry per CDR3 protein. The sample holds just under 600,000 distinct CDR3 sequences, roughly 13% seen once. This sample comprised PBMCs, obtained on the day of the yellow fever booster vaccination. The source of these receptors is a man aged 25 to 40 who received the YFV17D yellow fever vaccine. CDR3s include the opening cysteine and the closing phenylalanine or tryptophan. The D gene is left open where the match is weak. The size entry is marked missing in some rows and otherwise reads once, few, many or a size class.

clone size | J gene | V gene | D gene | CDR3 DNA | CDR3 protein
few | TRBJ1-1 | TRBV7-9 | TRBD1 | TGTGCCACCCGACAGGGGAAAGCTTTCTTT | CATRQGKAFF
- | TRBJ1-3 | TRBV20-1 | - | TGCAGTGCTGCCCCCGACAGACCATTCGGAAACACCATATATTTT | CSAAPDRPFGNTIYF
- | TRBJ2-5 | TRBV20-1 | - | TGCAGTGCTAGAGGTGGGGGTGTGAGTTACGAGACCCAGTACTTC | CSARGGGVSYETQYF
- | TRBJ2-6 | TRBV5-1 | - | TGCGCCAGCCGGGGAGGTCCTGGGGCCAACGTCCTGACTTTC | CASRGGPGANVLTF
few | TRBJ1-2 | TRBV27 | TRBD1 | TGTGCCAGCAGTTTAGTGGGACAGGGTCGAGCTAACTATGGCTACACCTTC | CASSLVGQGRANYGYTF
- | TRBJ2-5 | TRBV29-1 | - | TGCAGCGTCAGGGTCTGGGTTGAGACCCAGTACTTC | CSVRVWVETQYF
- | TRBJ2-2 | TRBV18 | TRBD2 | TGTGCCAGCTCACCGAGACTAGCGGGAGGTGTCGGGGAGCTGTTTTTT | CASSPRLAGGVGELFF
few | TRBJ2-1 | TRBV20-1 | TRBD2 | TGCAGTGCTTCCCCGACTAGCGGGAGTTACAATGAGCAGTTCTTC | CSASPTSGSYNEQFF
- | TRBJ2-5 | TRBV18 | - | TGTGCCAGCTCACCACCGGGAGGAGGCGGAAAGACCCAGTACTTC | CASSPPGGGGKTQYF
many | TRBJ2-3 | TRBV12-3/TRBV12-4 | - | TGTGCCAGCAGTTTAGAGGGGGGAGATACGCAGTATTTT | CASSLEGGDTQYF
- | TRBJ2-3 | TRBV27 | - | TGTGCCAGCAGAACGTCCCGGCCGGATACGCAGTATTTT | CASRTSRPDTQYF
- | TRBJ2-7 | TRBV29-1 | - | TGCAGCGTCGCACCCACCGGGGAGCAGTACTTC | CSVAPTGEQYF
- | TRBJ2-7 | TRBV7-2 | - | TGTGCCAGCAGCGCGCAGGGGGCGCCGGGAGGCGAGCAGTACTTC | CASSAQGAPGGEQYF
few | TRBJ2-2 | TRBV10-3 | TRBD2 | TGTGCCATCAGTGACCTAGCGGGCGGGGAGCTGTTTTTT | CAISDLAGGELFF
- | TRBJ2-2 | TRBV21-1 | - | TGTGCCAGCGGCTCCTACTTCCGGCCCGGGGAGCTGTTTTTT | CASGSYFRPGELFF
few | TRBJ2-3 | TRBV11-1 | TRBD2 | TGTGCCAGCAGCCCCGGGACTAGCGGGGGGAGGACTAGCACAGATACGCAGTATTTT | CASSPGTSGGRTSTDTQYF
- | TRBJ2-1 | TRBV12-3/TRBV12-4 | - | TGTGCCAGCGGCTACAGGGTCCCCAATGAGCAGTTCTTC | CASGYRVPNEQFF
few | TRBJ2-3 | TRBV7-2 | - | TGTGCCAGCAGCTTAGTTGGGGCTGGCGCAGATACGCAGTATTTT | CASSLVGAGADTQYF
few | TRBJ2-2 | TRBV6-1 | TRBD1 | TGTGCCAGCAACCCCGGGACAGGGGTCACCGGGGAGCTGTTTTTT | CASNPGTGVTGELFF
- | TRBJ2-1 | TRBV4-3 | - | TGCGCCAGCAGCCAAGATCGGAGTAGCGAGAACAATGAGCAGTTCTTC | CASSQDRSSENNEQFF
- | TRBJ2-2 | TRBV7-2 | - | TGTGCCAGCAGCTTAGTCAAGATAGGCACCGGGGAGCTGTTTTTT | CASSLVKIGTGELFF
- | TRBJ2-4 | TRBV10-2 | - | TGCGCCAGCAGTGAGTCAGGGGAGAGTGACATTCAGTACTTC | CASSESGESDIQYF
- | TRBJ2-7 | TRBV7-2 | - | TGTGCCAGCAGCAGCGTCGGCCGGGGCAAAGCCTACGAGCAGTACTTC | CASSSVGRGKAYEQYF
- | TRBJ2-5 | TRBV5-1 | TRBD1 | TGCGCCAGCAGCTTACCAGGGACAGGGGATGAGACCCAGTACTTC | CASSLPGTGDETQYF
many | TRBJ2-3 | TRBV12-3/TRBV12-4 | - | TGTGCCAGCAGTTCAGGTAGTGGGACAGATACGCAGTATTTT | CASSSGSGTDTQYF
- | TRBJ2-7 | TRBV7-2 | - | TGTGCCAGCAGCTCCCAGGTCACGTCCTACGAGCAGTACTTC | CASSSQVTSYEQYF
few | TRBJ2-3 | TRBV6-5 | - | TGTGCCAGCAGTTACTCAAGGGTTTATTCGTGGCAGTATTTT | CASSYSRVYSWQYF
- | TRBJ1-2 | TRBV19 | - | TGTGCCAGTAGTATAGTCTGGGTTAACGACTATGGCTACACCTTC | CASSIVWVNDYGYTF
few | TRBJ2-5 | TRBV5-1 | TRBD2 | TGCGCCACTAAGCGGGAGCCCGGAGAGACCCAGTACTTC | CATKREPGETQYF
few | TRBJ1-3 | TRBV29-1 | - | TGCAGCGTAACAATAGATGGAAACACCATATATTTT | CSVTIDGNTIYF
- | TRBJ2-4 | TRBV5-5 | - | TGTGCCAGCAGCCCCGAAGCGGTCCTAGCCAAAAACATTCAGTACTTC | CASSPEAVLAKNIQYF
many | TRBJ2-7 | TRBV14 | - | TGTGCCAGCAGCCCCGGGACACACGAGCAGTACTTC | CASSPGTHEQYF
- | TRBJ1-6 | TRBV5-4 | - | TGTGCACGAAGCGGAGGGGTACCGCCTAATTCACCCCTCCACTTT | CARSGGVPPNSPLHF
few | TRBJ2-7 | TRBV7-9 | - | TGTGCCAGCAGTCGGGACCAGCAAGAGTACTTC | CASSRDQQEYF
few | TRBJ2-7 | TRBV7-2 | TRBD2 | TGTGCCAGCAGCTTAGTTGGAACTAGCGGGAGTAAGCAGTACTTC | CASSLVGTSGSKQYF
many | TRBJ2-1 | TRBV14 | - | TGTGCCAGCAGCCTTGTAAGGAGCTCCTACAATGAGCAGTTCTTC | CASSLVRSSYNEQFF
- | TRBJ2-1 | TRBV12-3/TRBV12-4 | - | TGTGCCAGCAGTCCTGGGAGTGGGGACTACAATGAGCAGTTCTTC | CASSPGSGDYNEQFF
- | TRBJ2-1 | TRBV11-2 | - | TGTGCCAGCAGCTGGACGGGGTTCAATGAGCAGTTCTTC | CASSWTGFNEQFF
- | TRBJ1-4 | TRBV7-2 | - | TGTGCCAGCAGCTTTAGGACGGGTAATGAAAAACTGTTTTTT | CASSFRTGNEKLFF
- | TRBJ2-3 | TRBV18 | TRBD2 | TGTGCCAGCTCACCCCAAGGAGCGGGAGAGGGTACGCAGTATTTT | CASSPQGAGEGTQYF
- | TRBJ2-1 | TRBV5-6 | - | TGTGCCAGCAGCTTGTCACCGGAAGAGCAGTTCTTC | CASSLSPEEQFF
- | TRBJ1-4 | TRBV18 | TRBD1 | TGTGCCAGCTCACCCGGGACAGGTCTTGAAAAACTGTTTTTT | CASSPGTGLEKLFF
- | TRBJ2-1 | TRBV5-1 | - | TGCGCCAGCAGCTGGGCCCCGGTGGGGTCCTACAATGAGCAGTTCTTC | CASSWAPVGSYNEQFF
many | TRBJ2-1 | TRBV9 | - | TGTGCCAGCAGCACATCGGAGCATAACAATGAGCAGTTCTTC | CASSTSEHNNEQFF
- | TRBJ2-5 | TRBV20-1 | - | TGCAGCTTCTATGCCCGGGGCAGGGAAAGCCAAGAGACCCAGTACTTC | CSFYARGRESQETQYF
few | TRBJ2-3 | TRBV7-2 | TRBD2 | TGTGCCAGCAGCCCCAGCGGCGGGAGCGTTACGCAGTATTTT | CASSPSGGSVTQYF
once | TRBJ2-5 | TRBV3-1 | - | TGTGCCAGCAGCCGAGGGTCCGGAGGGTCCCAAGAGACCCAGTACTTC | CASSRGSGGSQETQYF
- | TRBJ2-7 | TRBV4-2 | TRBD1 | TGTGCCAGCAGCCAAGTCGGACAGGGAGGCGAGCAGTACTTC | CASSQVGQGGEQYF
- | TRBJ2-1 | TRBV6-1 | TRBD1 | TGTGCCAGCACCCAGGACAGGTACAATGAGCAGTTCTTC | CASTQDRYNEQFF
few | TRBJ2-2 | TRBV7-9 | - | TGTGCCAGCAGCTTAATAGTGACCGGGGAGCTGTTTTTT | CASSLIVTGELFF
few | TRBJ1-1 | TRBV7-6 | TRBD1 | TGTGCCAGCAGCCTCAGGGACAGGGGGGGCACTGAAGCTTTCTTT | CASSLRDRGGTEAFF
- | TRBJ2-1 | TRBV18 | TRBD2 | TGTGCCAGCTCACCCCCCTCCAGCGGGAGGGTTATAAGCTCCTACAATGAGCAGTTCTTC | CASSPPSSGRVISSYNEQFF